This T cell receptor (beta chain) is drawn from a study of cytomegalovirus exposure and HLA in healthy donors. 60 Vbeta and 13 Jbeta primers were used in PCR. Clones were read by immunoSEQ multiplex PCR, and TCRdb kept only the in-frame ones, dropping some. Among more than 150,000 clones listed, around four fifths were seen once. The CDR3 totals 16 residues. Germline V lookup: CDR1 SGHVS, CDR2 FQNEAQ. V gave up 2 bases and J gave up 4 bases; unmatched junction bases: 8. Sequenced material: PBMCs. The V gene is TRBV7-8, the J gene TRBJ2-7; the match to TRBD1 covers 10 bases. This TCR was sampled from a man aged 18 to 30 in good health and CMV-seronegative. The DNA for the CDR3 is TGTGCCAGCAGCTTACGTCCGGGGACAGGGGAATACGAGCAGTACTTC. Its translation: CASSLRPGTGEYEQYF. The whole variable domain, remainder taken from reference TRBV7-8 and TRBJ2-7, is GAGVSQSPRYKVAKRGQDVALRCDPISGHVSLFWYQQALGQGPEFLTYFQNEAQLDKSGLPSDRFFAERPEGSVSTLKIQRTQQEDSAVYLCASSLRPGTGEYEQYFGPGTRLTVT.